This T cell receptor (beta chain) was sequenced for a study of blood T cell repertoires in COVID-19. Looking at the study overall: COVID-19 samples, acute and convalescent, were from the United States, Italy and Spain.

This clone appeared a few times. The table came from immunoSEQ multiplex PCR; TCRdb's copy has only in-frame clones and leaves some out. Of 100,000 to 150,000 clones listed, 87% are singletons. The sample comprised peripheral blood. The TCR originated in a woman between 65 and 79 years old with acute or convalescent COVID-19.

The CDR3 region is CASSSLPGSLGYTF. The CDR3, as DNA: TGCGCCAGCAGCTCACTACCGGGAAGCCTCGGCTACACCTTC. V and J are TRBV5-1 and TRBJ1-2; D unresolved. The CDR3 covers 14 residues. Germline CDR1 reads SGHRS; CDR2 reads YFSETQ. The V end lost 3 bases, the J end lost 8 bases, and 17 bases lay between the germline ends.